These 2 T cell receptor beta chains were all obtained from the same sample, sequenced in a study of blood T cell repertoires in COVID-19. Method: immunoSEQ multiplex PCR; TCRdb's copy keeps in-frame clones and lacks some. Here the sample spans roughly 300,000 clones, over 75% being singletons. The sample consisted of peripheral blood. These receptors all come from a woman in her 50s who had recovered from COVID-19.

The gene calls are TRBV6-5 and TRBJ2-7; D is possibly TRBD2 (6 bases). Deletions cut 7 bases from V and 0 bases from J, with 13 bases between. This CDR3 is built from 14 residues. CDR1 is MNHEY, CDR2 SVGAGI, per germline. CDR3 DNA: TGTGCCAGCACTCAGGGACTCTCCTCCTACGAGCAGTACTTC. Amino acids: CASTQGLSSYEQYF.

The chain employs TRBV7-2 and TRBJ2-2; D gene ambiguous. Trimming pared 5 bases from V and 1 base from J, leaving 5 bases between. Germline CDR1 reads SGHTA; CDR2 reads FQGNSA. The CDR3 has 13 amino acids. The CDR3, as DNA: TGTGCCAGCAGCCCACAGAACACCGGGGAGCTGTTTTTT. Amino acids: CASSPQNTGELFF.